A selection of T cell receptor beta chains follows, all from one sample in a study of blood T cell repertoires in COVID-19. Using immunoSEQ multiplex PCR, the repertoire was profiled, and TCRdb retains in-frame clones only, with some absent. The sample has a few hundred thousand clones, roughly 80% seen once; the top ten hold around 4.1%. Sequencing input: PBMCs or T cells enriched from blood (not recorded which). The receptors shown here come from a man aged 30 to 45 with acute COVID-19. CDR3s include the opening cysteine and the closing phenylalanine or tryptophan. D genes are given only for firm matches. A clone size is listed for some rows: how often the clone was seen (once, few, many), or a class if it is expanded.

>NA|TRBD2|TRBJ2-5|TRBV7-7
CASSFRETSVETQYF
TGTGCCAGCAGCTTTAGAGAGACTAGCGTGGAGACCCAGTACTTC
>NA|NA|TRBJ2-5|TRBV19
CASSIGASGRQETQYF
TGTGCCAGTAGTATAGGCGCGTCGGGGAGACAAGAGACCCAGTACTTC
>NA|TRBD1|TRBJ1-2|TRBV19
CASSIAPTGSYGYTF
TGTGCCAGTAGTATAGCCCCGACAGGGTCCTATGGCTACACCTTC
>NA|TRBD1|TRBJ1-4|TRBV11-2
CASSTRLGTGREKLFF
TGTGCCAGCAGTACTCGCCTAGGGACAGGGCGTGAAAAACTGTTTTTT
>NA|TRBD1|TRBJ1-4|TRBV7-9
CASSPQTGVGWEKLFF
TGTGCCAGCAGCCCTCAGACAGGGGTCGGATGGGAAAAACTGTTTTTT
>NA|NA|TRBJ1-3|TRBV2
CASSEQGPLPDTIYF
TGTGCCAGCAGTGAACAGGGGCCTTTACCGGACACCATATATTTT
>NA|TRBD1|TRBJ1-1|TRBV2
CASRTAGTGNTEAFF
TGTGCCAGCAGGACCGCCGGGACAGGGAACACTGAAGCTTTCTTT
>NA|NA|TRBJ2-5|TRBV3-1/TRBV3-2
CASSQDLRTSQETQYF
TGTGCCAGCAGCCAAGACTTAAGGACAAGCCAAGAGACCCAGTACTTC
>NA|NA|TRBJ1-2|TRBV6-6
CASSYLPLTGYGYTF
TGTGCCAGCAGTTACTTACCCCTTACGGGCTATGGCTACACCTTC
>NA|TRBD1|TRBJ1-2|TRBV18
CASSPSTGGDYGYTF
TGTGCCAGCTCACCATCAACAGGGGGCGACTATGGCTACACCTTC
>NA|TRBD2|TRBJ2-2|TRBV3-1/TRBV3-2
CASSQELSGTLTTGELFF
TGTGCCAGCAGCCAAGAGCTGAGCGGGACCCTAACCACCGGGGAGCTGTTTTTT
>NA|NA|TRBJ1-1|TRBV14
CASSPYRVMNTEAFF
TGTGCCAGCAGCCCCTACAGGGTGATGAACACTGAAGCTTTCTTT
>NA|TRBD2|TRBJ2-3|TRBV10-3
CAMSSGGPTDTQYF
TGTGCCATGAGTAGCGGGGGGCCCACAGATACGCAGTATTTT
>NA|NA|TRBJ1-3|TRBV21-1
CASSKEIRDRGDSGNTIYF
TGTGCCAGCAGCAAGGAGATCCGGGACAGGGGGGACTCTGGAAACACCATATATTTT
>NA|TRBD1|TRBJ1-2|TRBV11-2
CASSYNRGRSGYTF
TGTGCCAGCAGCTACAACAGGGGGCGGTCTGGCTACACCTTC
>NA|NA|TRBJ1-5|TRBV11-2
CASREGSQSNQPQHF
TGTGCCAGCAGGGAGGGGAGTCAGAGCAATCAGCCCCAGCATTTT
>NA|NA|TRBJ1-4|TRBV28
CASSLATGGGEKLFF
TGTGCCAGCAGTTTAGCGACAGGAGGTGGAGAAAAACTGTTTTTT
>NA|TRBD1|TRBJ1-1|TRBV18
CASSGSRDRNTEAFF
TGTGCCAGCTCAGGCTCCCGGGACAGAAACACTGAAGCTTTCTTT
>NA|NA|TRBJ1-2|TRBV24-1
CATSAPPRDYGYTF
TGTGCCACCAGTGCACCTCCGCGGGACTATGGCTACACCTTC
>once|NA|TRBJ1-3|TRBV19
CASSISRATSSGNTIYF
TGTGCCAGTAGTATAAGCAGGGCCACAAGCTCTGGAAACACCATATATTTT
>NA|NA|TRBJ1-2|TRBV24-1
CATSDLGGYGYTF
TGTGCCACCAGTGATTTAGGCGGATATGGCTACACCTTC
>once|TRBD1|TRBJ2-5|TRBV9
CASSVVGTGVETQYF
TGTGCCAGCAGCGTAGTTGGGACAGGGGTTGAGACCCAGTACTTC
>NA|NA|TRBJ1-2|TRBV20-1
CSASQTANYGYTF
TGCAGTGCTAGTCAGACAGCTAACTATGGCTACACCTTC
>NA|TRBD1|TRBJ1-4|TRBV4-2
CASSQQPRQGANEKLFF
TGTGCCAGCAGCCAGCAACCCAGACAGGGGGCTAATGAAAAACTGTTTTTT
>NA|TRBD1|TRBJ1-5|TRBV7-3
CASSRRDRYQPQHF
TGTGCCAGCAGCCGCCGGGACAGATATCAGCCCCAGCATTTT
>NA|TRBD1|TRBJ2-3|TRBV24-1
CATSDHRGRADTQYF
TGTGCCACCAGTGACCACAGGGGGCGCGCAGATACGCAGTATTTT
>NA|NA|TRBJ2-2|TRBV7-2
CASSLALAGPGELFF
TGTGCCAGCAGCTTAGCGCTGGCAGGGCCCGGGGAGCTGTTTTTT
>few|NA|TRBJ2-1|TRBV19
CASSQGLQQFF
TGTGCCAGTTCTCAGGGGCTACAGCAGTTCTTC
>NA|NA|TRBJ2-5|TRBV12-3/TRBV12-4
CASSLNRETQYF
TGTGCCAGCAGTTTAAACCGGGAGACCCAGTACTTC
>NA|NA|TRBJ2-2|TRBV27
CASSTLSGPNTGELFF
TGTGCCAGCAGTACGCTGAGCGGACCAAACACCGGGGAGCTGTTTTTT
>NA|NA|TRBJ1-1|TRBV7-9
CASTRRESTEAFF
TGTGCCAGCACCAGGCGGGAGTCCACTGAAGCTTTCTTT
>once|TRBD1|TRBJ1-2|TRBV2
CASRPPPGGDYGYTF
TGTGCCAGCAGACCCCCCCCAGGGGGCGACTATGGCTACACCTTC
>NA|NA|TRBJ1-5|TRBV6-5
CASSYWRGEPQHF
TGTGCCAGCAGTTACTGGCGGGGTGAGCCCCAGCATTTT
>few|TRBD1|TRBJ1-2|TRBV6-5
CASSYLIGGDGYTF
TGTGCCAGCAGTTACCTTATAGGGGGCGATGGCTACACCTTC
>NA|TRBD1|TRBJ2-5|TRBV3-1/TRBV3-2
CASSPQGETQYF
TGTGCCAGCAGCCCACAGGGGGAGACCCAGTACTTC
>NA|NA|TRBJ1-5|TRBV24-1
CATSDAGPSYSNQPQHF
TGTGCCACCAGTGATGCGGGACCGTCCTATAGCAATCAGCCCCAGCATTTT
>NA|TRBD2|TRBJ2-1|TRBV5-6
CASSFRTSGRNEQFF
TGTGCCAGCAGCTTTAGGACTAGCGGGAGAAATGAGCAGTTCTTC
>NA|TRBD1|TRBJ1-5|TRBV6-5
CASIMTGTSNQPQHF
TGTGCCAGCATCATGACAGGGACTAGCAATCAGCCCCAGCATTTT
>NA|NA|TRBJ1-4|TRBV2
CASSDGGATNEKLFF
TGTGCCAGCAGTGACGGAGGGGCAACTAATGAAAAACTGTTTTTT
>NA|NA|TRBJ2-5|TRBV15
CATSRDQGQETQYF
TGTGCCACCAGCAGAGATCAGGGGCAAGAGACCCAGTACTTC
>NA|NA|TRBJ2-2|TRBV14
CASSQDPGTGELFF
TGTGCCAGCAGCCAAGATCCGGGCACCGGGGAGCTGTTTTTT
>once|NA|TRBJ1-4|TRBV19
CASRPSSRDNGEKLFF
TGTGCCAGTAGGCCGTCCTCCCGGGACAATGGAGAAAAACTGTTTTTT
>NA|TRBD1|TRBJ1-1|TRBV7-2
CASSLDRGMNTEAFF
TGTGCCAGCAGCCTAGACAGGGGGATGAACACTGAAGCTTTCTTT
>few|NA|TRBJ2-3|TRBV4-1
CASSLKTGSSATSTDTQYF
TGCGCCAGCAGCCTAAAAACAGGTTCTTCCGCTACTAGCACAGATACGCAGTATTTT
>NA|NA|TRBJ1-1|TRBV5-6
CASSLLVMSRGTEAFF
TGTGCCAGCAGCTTGTTGGTCATGAGTCGGGGCACTGAAGCTTTCTTT
>NA|NA|TRBJ1-3|TRBV2
CASSDAAGDTIYF
TGTGCCAGCAGTGACGCTGCGGGGGACACCATATATTTT
>few|NA|TRBJ2-3|TRBV20-1
CSAHDSDTQYF
TGCAGTGCCCATGACTCTGATACGCAGTATTTT
>NA|NA|TRBJ1-2|TRBV5-1
CASSSTGGYGYTF
TGCGCCAGCAGCTCCACGGGGGGCTATGGCTACACCTTC
>NA|NA|TRBJ2-3|TRBV24-1
CATSDLDRSTDTQYF
TGTGCCACCAGTGATCTCGACAGGAGCACAGATACGCAGTATTTT
>NA|NA|TRBJ2-2|TRBV13
CASRDTGLELFF
TGTGCCAGCAGGGACACAGGGCTGGAGCTGTTTTTT
>NA|NA|TRBJ1-3|TRBV19
CASSLYRDSSGNTIYF
TGTGCCAGTAGTTTATACAGAGACAGCTCTGGAAACACCATATATTTT
>NA|TRBD1|TRBJ1-5|TRBV10-3
CAISVTQGAEQPQHF
TGTGCCATCAGTGTAACTCAGGGGGCGGAACAGCCCCAGCATTTT
>NA|NA|TRBJ1-1|TRBV5-4
CASSLDSLMNTEAFF
TGTGCCAGCAGCCTGGACAGCCTCATGAACACTGAAGCTTTCTTT
>once|NA|TRBJ1-1|TRBV9
CASSPAGGHGNTEAFF
TGTGCCAGCAGCCCAGCAGGAGGGCATGGGAACACTGAAGCTTTCTTT
>NA|TRBD1|TRBJ1-2|TRBV6-5
CASSYRTGPYYGYTF
TGTGCCAGCAGCTACCGGACAGGGCCATACTATGGCTACACCTTC
>NA|TRBD1|TRBJ2-5|TRBV5-1
CASSLGGRGPETQYF
TGCGCCAGCAGCTTGGGTGGCAGGGGGCCGGAGACCCAGTACTTC
>NA|TRBD1|TRBJ1-1|TRBV28
CASRETGGHTEAFF
TGTGCCAGCAGGGAAACAGGGGGCCACACTGAAGCTTTCTTT
>NA|TRBD2|TRBJ2-3|TRBV5-1
CASSVRTSLPRDTQYF
TGTGCCAGCAGCGTGCGGACTAGCCTCCCCCGAGATACGCAGTATTTT
>NA|TRBD1|TRBJ1-1|TRBV29-1
CSVDRGTEAFF
TGCAGCGTGGACAGGGGAACTGAAGCTTTCTTT
>NA|NA|TRBJ1-3|TRBV2
CASMRVGGSENTIYF
TGTGCCAGCATGAGGGTTGGGGGGTCCGAAAACACCATATATTTT